The sample holds a few counts of the clone carrying this T cell receptor beta chain. The sample comes from a study of cytomegalovirus exposure and HLA in healthy donors. This CDR3 spans 13 amino acids. CDR1 and CDR2 from the germline V gene are WNHNN and SYGVQD (reference sequence). The germline V and J ends were trimmed by 6 bases and 2 bases, with 10 bases remaining between them. PCR used 60 Vbeta primers and 13 Jbeta primers. TCRdb keeps only in-frame clones here, not all; method: immunoSEQ multiplex PCR. This sample has 140,000 or so clones, with 61% found just once. The V call is TRBV10-1, the J call TRBJ2-5; D gene unclear. The clonotype originates from a male donor in good health and CMV-seronegative. The sequenced sample consisted of PBMCs. CDR3 coding DNA: TGCGCCAGCAGCCCCCAGATTCAAGAGACCCAGTACTTC. Translating gives CASSPQIQETQYF.